This TCR beta chain originates from a study of blood T cell repertoires in COVID-19 (dated by TCRdb to between 2020 and 2021). About the study as a whole: Samples from collaborators originated in the United States, Italy and Spain and spanned both the acute and convalescent phases of COVID-19. The material from the prospective study consisted of cDNA or gDNA derived from T cells, B-cell-depleted T cells, or PBMCs. Deeply sampled blood TCRbeta repertoires from subjects exposed to, actively infected with, or recovered from COVID-19 were included in the dataset. A freely available public database, intended as a resource for researchers studying the immune response to SARS-CoV-2, is where the repertoires were released. The samples were drawn from the first 160 participants of the ongoing ImmuneRACE study and from 1,254 subjects provided by 6 global collaborators. The sample metadata nearly always contained a de-identified subject ID, COVID-19 status, age in years and sex. Where available, HLA class I and class II types were obtained from metadata supplied by the sample provider rather than from assay-based typing.

In the prospective study, participants were about 18 to 100 years old, resided in approximately 22 geographic areas of the United States, and were enrolled through a virtual design. In the prospective study, participants were assigned to cohorts based on the clinical history participants reported in a screening survey and a study questionnaire. ImmuneRACE Cohort 3 recovered participants were defined by two consecutive negative NP/OP PCR tests, healthcare professional clearance, or symptom resolution. In the prospective study, whole blood, serum and a nasopharyngeal or oropharyngeal swab were collected from each participant by mobile phlebotomists. Prospective study participants could optionally give additional blood draws and questionnaires over an approximately 2-month period. Blood samples from the prospective study were shipped frozen or at room temperature prior to DNA extraction. General study outcomes and caveats: The amount of clinical and demographic metadata varied by source and participant and was provided uncurated.

TCRbeta CDR3 regions were amplified from genomic DNA using the immunoSEQ Assay, a bias-controlled multiplex PCR. For the original study's pipeline: Nucleated cell counts per sample were estimated from amplification of reference gene primers within the assay. Sequence reads were collapsed and filtered to measure the absolute abundance of every unique TCRbeta CDR3 rearrangement. For each sample, productive Simpson clonality was calculated by taking the square root of Simpson's diversity index across productive rearrangements. TCRdb mirrors the immuneACCESS table, restricted to in-frame sequences. Some clones are absent from its copies; in checked studies, under half trace to an unresolved V gene, and the reason for the others is unknown. The V and J calls and clone size come from that table; D and trimming were worked out from the DNA. This sample has some 150,000 clones in its table, and almost 80% of those were observed once. Jointly, the top ten make up 2.5% to 3% of the sample.

For this clone: Its binding antigen is unknown. Per-base quality was not reported, and no clone a single base away is much larger than it.

Sample: PBMCs or T cells enriched from blood (not recorded which). This receptor was taken from a woman between 50 and 59 years old who had recovered from COVID-19.

The DNA sequence reads TGTGCCAGCAGCCCTGAGAGGGTTCGGGAAAAACTGTTTTTT. Its coded protein is CASSPERVREKLFF. The rearrangement joined TRBV28 to TRBJ1-4, with no confident D gene call. CDR1 and CDR2 are drawn from the germline V gene: MDHEN, SYDVKM. Spanning cysteine to phenylalanine, the CDR3 consists of 14 amino acids. The DNA shown is the 42-base CDR3, in frame from base 1. A distance of 16 bases separates the germline ends of V and J, which lose 6 bases and 8 bases respectively.